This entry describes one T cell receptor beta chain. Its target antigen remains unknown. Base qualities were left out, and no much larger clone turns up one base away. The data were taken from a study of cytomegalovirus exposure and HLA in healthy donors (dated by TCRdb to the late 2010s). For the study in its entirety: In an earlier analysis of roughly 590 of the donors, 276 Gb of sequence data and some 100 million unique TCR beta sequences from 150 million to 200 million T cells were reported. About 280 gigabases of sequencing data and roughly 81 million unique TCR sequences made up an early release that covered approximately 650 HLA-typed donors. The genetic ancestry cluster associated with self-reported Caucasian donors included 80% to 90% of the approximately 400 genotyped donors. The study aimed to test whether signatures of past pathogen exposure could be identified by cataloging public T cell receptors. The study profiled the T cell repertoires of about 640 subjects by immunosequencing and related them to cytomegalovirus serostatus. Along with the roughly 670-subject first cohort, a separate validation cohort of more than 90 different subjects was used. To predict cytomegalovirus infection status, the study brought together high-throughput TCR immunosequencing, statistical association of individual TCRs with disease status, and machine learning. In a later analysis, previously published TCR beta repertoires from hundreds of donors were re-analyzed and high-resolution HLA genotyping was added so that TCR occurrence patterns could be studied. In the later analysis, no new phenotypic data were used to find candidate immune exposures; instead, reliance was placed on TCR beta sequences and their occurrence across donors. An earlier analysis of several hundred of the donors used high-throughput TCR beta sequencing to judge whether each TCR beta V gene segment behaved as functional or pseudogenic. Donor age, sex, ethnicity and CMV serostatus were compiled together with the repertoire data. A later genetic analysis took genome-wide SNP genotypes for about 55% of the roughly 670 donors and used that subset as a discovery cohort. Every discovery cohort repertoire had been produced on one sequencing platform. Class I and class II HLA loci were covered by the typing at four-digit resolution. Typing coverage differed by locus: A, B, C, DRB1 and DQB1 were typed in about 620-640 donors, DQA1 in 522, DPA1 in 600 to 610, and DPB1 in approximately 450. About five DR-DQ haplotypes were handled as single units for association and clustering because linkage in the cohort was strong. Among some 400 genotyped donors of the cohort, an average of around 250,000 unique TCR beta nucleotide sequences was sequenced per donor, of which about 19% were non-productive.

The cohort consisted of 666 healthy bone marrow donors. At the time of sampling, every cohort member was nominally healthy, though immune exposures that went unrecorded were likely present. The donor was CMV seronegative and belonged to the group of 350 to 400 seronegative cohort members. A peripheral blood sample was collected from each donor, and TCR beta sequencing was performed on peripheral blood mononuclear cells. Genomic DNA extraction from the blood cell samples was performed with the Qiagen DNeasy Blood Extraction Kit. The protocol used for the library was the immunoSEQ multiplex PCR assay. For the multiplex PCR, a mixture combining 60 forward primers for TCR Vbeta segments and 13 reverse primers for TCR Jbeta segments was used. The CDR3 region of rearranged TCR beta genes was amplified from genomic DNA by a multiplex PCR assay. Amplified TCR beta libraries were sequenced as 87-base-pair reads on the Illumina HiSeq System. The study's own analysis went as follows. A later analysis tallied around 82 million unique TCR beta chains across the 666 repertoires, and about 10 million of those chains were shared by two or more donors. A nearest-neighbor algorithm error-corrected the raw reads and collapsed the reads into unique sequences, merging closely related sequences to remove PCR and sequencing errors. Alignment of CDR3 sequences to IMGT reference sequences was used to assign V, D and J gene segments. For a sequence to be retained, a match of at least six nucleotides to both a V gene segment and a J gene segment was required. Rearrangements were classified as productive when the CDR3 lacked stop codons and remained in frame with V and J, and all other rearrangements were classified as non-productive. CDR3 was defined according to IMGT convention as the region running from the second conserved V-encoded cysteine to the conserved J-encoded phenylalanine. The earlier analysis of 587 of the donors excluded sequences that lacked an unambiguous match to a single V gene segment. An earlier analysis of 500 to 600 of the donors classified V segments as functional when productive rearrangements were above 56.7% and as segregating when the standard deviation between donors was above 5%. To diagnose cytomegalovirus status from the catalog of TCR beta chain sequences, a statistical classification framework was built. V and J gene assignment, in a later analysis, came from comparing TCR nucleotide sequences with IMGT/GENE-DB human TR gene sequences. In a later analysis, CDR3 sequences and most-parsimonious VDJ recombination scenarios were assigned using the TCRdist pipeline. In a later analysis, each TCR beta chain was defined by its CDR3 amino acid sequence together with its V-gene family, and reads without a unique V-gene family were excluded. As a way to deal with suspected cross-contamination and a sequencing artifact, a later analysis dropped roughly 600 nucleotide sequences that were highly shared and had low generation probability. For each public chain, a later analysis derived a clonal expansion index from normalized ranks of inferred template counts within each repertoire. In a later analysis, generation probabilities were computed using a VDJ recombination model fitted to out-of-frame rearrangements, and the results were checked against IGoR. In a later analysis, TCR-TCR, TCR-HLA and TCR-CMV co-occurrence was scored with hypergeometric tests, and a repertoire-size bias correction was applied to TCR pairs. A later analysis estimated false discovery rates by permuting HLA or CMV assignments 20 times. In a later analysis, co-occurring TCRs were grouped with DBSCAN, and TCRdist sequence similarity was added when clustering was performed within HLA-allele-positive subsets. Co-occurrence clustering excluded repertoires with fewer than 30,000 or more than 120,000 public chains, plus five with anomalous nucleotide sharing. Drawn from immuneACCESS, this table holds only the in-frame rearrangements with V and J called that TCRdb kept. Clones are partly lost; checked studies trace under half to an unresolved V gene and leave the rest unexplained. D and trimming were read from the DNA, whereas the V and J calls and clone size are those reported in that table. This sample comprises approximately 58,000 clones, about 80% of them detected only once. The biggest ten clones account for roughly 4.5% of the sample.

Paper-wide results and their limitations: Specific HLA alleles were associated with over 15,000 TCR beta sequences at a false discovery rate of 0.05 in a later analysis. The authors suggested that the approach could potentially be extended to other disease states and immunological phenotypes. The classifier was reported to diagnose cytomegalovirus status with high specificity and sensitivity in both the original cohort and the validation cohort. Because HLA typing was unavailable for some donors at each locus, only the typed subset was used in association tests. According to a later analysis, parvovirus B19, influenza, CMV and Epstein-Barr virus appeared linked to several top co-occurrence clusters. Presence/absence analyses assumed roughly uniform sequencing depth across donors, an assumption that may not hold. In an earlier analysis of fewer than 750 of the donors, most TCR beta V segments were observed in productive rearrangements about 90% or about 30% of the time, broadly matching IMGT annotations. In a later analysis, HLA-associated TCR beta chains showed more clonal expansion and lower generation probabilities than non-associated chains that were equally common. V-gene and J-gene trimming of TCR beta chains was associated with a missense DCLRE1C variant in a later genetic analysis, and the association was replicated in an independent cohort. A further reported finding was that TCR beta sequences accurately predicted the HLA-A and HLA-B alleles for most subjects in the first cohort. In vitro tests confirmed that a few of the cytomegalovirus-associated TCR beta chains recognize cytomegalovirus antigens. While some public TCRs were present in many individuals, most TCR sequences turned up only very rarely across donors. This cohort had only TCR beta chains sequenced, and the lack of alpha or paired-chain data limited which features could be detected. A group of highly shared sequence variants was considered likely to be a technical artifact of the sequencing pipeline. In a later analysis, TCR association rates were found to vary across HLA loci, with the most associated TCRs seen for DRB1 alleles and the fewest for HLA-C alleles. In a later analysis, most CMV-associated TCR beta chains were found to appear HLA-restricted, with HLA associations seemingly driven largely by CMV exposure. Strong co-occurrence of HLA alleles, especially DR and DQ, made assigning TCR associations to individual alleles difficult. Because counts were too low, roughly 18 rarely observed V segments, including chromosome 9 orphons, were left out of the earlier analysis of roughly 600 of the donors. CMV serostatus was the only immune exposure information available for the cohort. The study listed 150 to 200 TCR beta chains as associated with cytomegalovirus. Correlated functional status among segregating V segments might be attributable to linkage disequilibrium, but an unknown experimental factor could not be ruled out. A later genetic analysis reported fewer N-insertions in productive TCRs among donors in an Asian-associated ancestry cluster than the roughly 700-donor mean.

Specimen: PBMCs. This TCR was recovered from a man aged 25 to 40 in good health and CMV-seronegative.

The DNA sequence reads TGTGCCACCAACCGGCGAGACATTGGCGAGCAGTACTTC. Its product reads: CATNRRDIGEQYF. Here the chain combines TRBV5-4 and TRBJ2-5; the D gene remains uncertain. The J call may be wrong; the DNA end is better matched by TRBJ2-7. From a lookup of the germline V gene (reference sequence), CDR1 and CDR2 are SGHNT and YYREEE. CDR3 length: 13 amino acids, cysteine to phenylalanine. The entry retains the CDR3 DNA only, 39 bases that are in frame from base 1.